This TCR beta chain originates from a study of cytomegalovirus exposure and HLA in healthy donors. Overall study findings and caveats: Roughly even sequencing depth across donors was the assumption behind the presence/absence analyses.

Primers included in the PCR were 60 Vbeta and 13 Jbeta primers. Method: immunoSEQ multiplex PCR; TCRdb's copy keeps in-frame clones and lacks some. This sample's clone table lists more than 60,000 clones. Regarding this clone: The antigen is unknown.

This clonotype was obtained from a boy under 18 in good health and CMV-seronegative. Source material: PBMCs.

The CDR3 coding sequence is TGTGCCAGCAGTTACAGCAGGGGGAGTAACTATGGCTACACCTTC. This codes for CASSYSRGSNYGYTF. This chain joins TRBV6-5 and TRBJ1-2, with 7 positions matching TRBD1. Germline CDR1 MNHEY, CDR2 SVGAGI. The CDR3 runs 15 residues. The trim removed 2 bases at V and 1 base at J, leaving 4 bases unmatched.